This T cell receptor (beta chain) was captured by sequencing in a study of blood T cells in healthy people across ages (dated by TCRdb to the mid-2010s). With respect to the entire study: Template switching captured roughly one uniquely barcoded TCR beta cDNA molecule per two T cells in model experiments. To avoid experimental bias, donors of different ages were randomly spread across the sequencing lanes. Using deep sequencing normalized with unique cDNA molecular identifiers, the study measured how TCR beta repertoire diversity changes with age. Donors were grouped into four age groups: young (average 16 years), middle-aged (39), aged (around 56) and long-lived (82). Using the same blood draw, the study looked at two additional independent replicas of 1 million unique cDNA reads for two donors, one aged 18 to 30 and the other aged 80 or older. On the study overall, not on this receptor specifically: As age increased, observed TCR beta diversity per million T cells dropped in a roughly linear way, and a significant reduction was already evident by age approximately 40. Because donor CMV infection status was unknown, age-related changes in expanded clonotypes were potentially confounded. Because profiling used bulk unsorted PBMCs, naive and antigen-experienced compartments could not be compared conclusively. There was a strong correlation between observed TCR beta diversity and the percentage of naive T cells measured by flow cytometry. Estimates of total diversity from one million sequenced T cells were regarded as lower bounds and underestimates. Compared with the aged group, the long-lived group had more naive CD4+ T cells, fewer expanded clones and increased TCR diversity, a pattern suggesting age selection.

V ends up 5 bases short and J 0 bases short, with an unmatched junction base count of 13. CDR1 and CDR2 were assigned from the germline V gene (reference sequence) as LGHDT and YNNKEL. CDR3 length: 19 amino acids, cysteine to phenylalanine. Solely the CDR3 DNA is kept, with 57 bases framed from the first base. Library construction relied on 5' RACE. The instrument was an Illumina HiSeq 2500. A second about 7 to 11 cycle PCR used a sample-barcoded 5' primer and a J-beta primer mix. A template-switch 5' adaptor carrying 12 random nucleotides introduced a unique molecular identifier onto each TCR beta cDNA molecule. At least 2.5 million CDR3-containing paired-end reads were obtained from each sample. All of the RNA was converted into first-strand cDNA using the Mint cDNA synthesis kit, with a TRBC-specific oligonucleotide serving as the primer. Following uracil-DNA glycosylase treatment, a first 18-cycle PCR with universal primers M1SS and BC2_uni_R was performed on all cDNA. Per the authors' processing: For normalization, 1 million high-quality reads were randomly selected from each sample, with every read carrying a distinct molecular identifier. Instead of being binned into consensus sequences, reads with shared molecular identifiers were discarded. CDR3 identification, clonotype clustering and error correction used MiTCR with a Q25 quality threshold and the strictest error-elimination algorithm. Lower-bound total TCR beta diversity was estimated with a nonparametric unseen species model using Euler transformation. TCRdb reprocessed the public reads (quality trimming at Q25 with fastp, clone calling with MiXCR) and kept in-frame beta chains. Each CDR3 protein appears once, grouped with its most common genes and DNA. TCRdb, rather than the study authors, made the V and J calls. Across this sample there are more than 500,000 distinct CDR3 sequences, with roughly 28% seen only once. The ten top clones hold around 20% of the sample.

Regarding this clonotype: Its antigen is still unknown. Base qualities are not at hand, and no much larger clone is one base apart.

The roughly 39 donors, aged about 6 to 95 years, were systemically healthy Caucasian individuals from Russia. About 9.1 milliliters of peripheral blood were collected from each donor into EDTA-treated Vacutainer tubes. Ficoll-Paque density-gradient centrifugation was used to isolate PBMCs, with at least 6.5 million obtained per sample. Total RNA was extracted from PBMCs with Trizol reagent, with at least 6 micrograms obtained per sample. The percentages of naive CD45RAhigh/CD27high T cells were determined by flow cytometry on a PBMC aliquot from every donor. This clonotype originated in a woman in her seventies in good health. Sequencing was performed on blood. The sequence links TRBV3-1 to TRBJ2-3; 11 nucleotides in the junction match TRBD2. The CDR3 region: CASSDNGLAGPTSTDTQYF. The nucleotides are TGTGCCAGCAGCGATAATGGACTAGCGGGTCCTACTAGCACAGATACGCAGTATTTT.